This paragraph reports one T cell receptor (beta chain). Its antigen is as yet unknown. Incorporated into the TCR beta cDNA libraries were unique molecular identifiers, which served to reduce PCR and sequencing biases. TCRdb analysed the PCR reads with MiXCR anew, one entry per CDR3 protein. The table has roughly 620,000 distinct CDR3 sequences, about 40% seen once. These data come from a study of post-analysis software for immune sequencing data. Study observations and caveats: With TRBV5-6, TRBV5-1 and TRBV20-1 included, about five TRBV segments were more frequent in patients than in controls.

CDR3 length equals 14 residues. Trimming removed 6 bases at V and 0 bases at J, with 9 bases between. J is TRBJ1-3 and V is TRBV12-3 or TRBV12-4; no firm D call. The TCR was taken from a girl aged 5-17 years with multiple sclerosis. The material sequenced was blood. CDR3 DNA sequence: TGTGCCAGCAGCCCAGTATCCTCTGGAAACACCATATATTTT. Its translation: CASSPVSSGNTIYF.